A single sample is the source of the 20 T cell receptor beta chains below, sequenced in a study of blood T cell repertoires in COVID-19. Clones were read by immunoSEQ multiplex PCR, and TCRdb kept only the in-frame ones, dropping some. The table includes a few hundred thousand clones, roughly 90% detected once. Sequencing was performed on PBMCs or T cells enriched from blood (not recorded which). The source of these receptors is a woman in her twenties or thirties who had recovered from COVID-19.

In nucleotides, the CDR3 is TGTGCCAGCAGCGCCCGAAAGGGAGGGAGCTCCTACAATGAGCAGTTCTTC. Protein product: CASSARKGGSSYNEQFF. V usage is TRBV9 and J usage is TRBJ2-1; 7 positions agree with TRBD2. V lost 3 bases to trimming and J lost 0 bases; unmatched junction nucleotides: 9. The CDR3 totals 17 residues. CDR1 is SGDLS and CDR2 is YYNGEE in the germline V gene.

This clone was recorded only once. This chain's CDR3 is CASSDGDTNYEQYF. The CDR3 bases are TGTGCCAGCAGTGACGGTGATACGAACTACGAGCAGTACTTC. The chain carries TRBV2 and TRBJ2-7, with D unclear. The CDR3 runs to 14 residues. The V end was cut by 3 bases, the J end by 3 bases, with 12 bases between. The V gene's germline CDR1 is SNHLY and CDR2 FYNNEI.

This chain joins TRBV3-1 (or the pseudogene TRBV3-2) and TRBJ2-3; 9 nucleotides line up with TRBD1. Trimming at V came to 1 base and at J to 5 bases, leaving 10 bases not matched to a gene. This CDR3 is built from 17 residues. CDR1 and CDR2 (germline): LGHDT, YNNKEL (reference sequence). This CDR3 reads CASSQVLPGQGRDTQYF. The CDR3 region has the DNA TGTGCCAGCAGCCAAGTTTTGCCGGGACAGGGTAGAGATACGCAGTATTTT.

The genes are TRBV29-1 and TRBJ2-7; possibly TRBD2 for D (6 bases). V lost 3 bases to trimming and J lost 3 bases, with 9 bases between them. CDR1 is SQVTM, CDR2 ANQGSEA, per germline. This CDR3 is built from 12 residues. CDR3 sequence: CSVEEGFYEQYF. The CDR3 DNA follows: TGCAGCGTTGAGGAGGGATTCTACGAGCAGTACTTC.

V is TRBV19 and J is TRBJ2-5, with 8 bases matching TRBD1. Trimming took 4 bases from V and 2 from J; bases not matched to a gene: 12. The CDR3 runs 17 residues. Looked up from germline, CDR1 is LNHDA and CDR2 is SQIVND (reference sequence). CDR3 protein: CASSTYGQGLGQETQYF. DNA of the CDR3: TGTGCCAGTAGTACGTATGGACAGGGTCTAGGACAAGAGACCCAGTACTTC.

V gene TRBV29-1 combines with J gene TRBJ2-7, with D tentatively TRBD2 (5 bases). Germline V gene data show CDR1 as SQVTM and CDR2 as ANQGSEA. V was cut by 4 bases and J by 4 bases, with 17 bases left in between. The CDR3 spans 14 residues. The CDR3 DNA reads as TGCAGCGTTGTTAGCGCCGTGGGCGATTACGAGCAGTACTTC. Protein sequence: CSVVSAVGDYEQYF.

This clone was detected a few times. This chain links TRBV7-9 with TRBJ1-1; D unclear. The germline V gene encodes CDR1 SEHNR and CDR2 FQNEAQ (reference sequence). The germline V and J ends were trimmed by 2 bases and 6 bases, with 4 bases remaining between them. CDR3 size: 11 residues. The chain's CDR3 is CASSLQAEAFF. As DNA, the CDR3 is TGTGCCAGCAGCTTACAGGCTGAAGCTTTCTTT.

This chain links TRBV19 with TRBJ1-4, with TRBD1 identical over 8 bases. CDR1 LNHDA and CDR2 SQIVND come from the germline V gene (reference sequence). The CDR3 is made up of 13 amino acids. V shed 4 bases, J shed 7 bases, and the junction held 2 bases outside the gene matches. The CDR3 DNA reads as TGTGCCAGTAGTAAGGGGACAGGTGAAAAACTGTTTTTT. Translating it yields CASSKGTGEKLFF.

On this clone: A junction end diverges from the germline sequence, so it may reflect a read error. V gene TRBV7-2 combines with J gene TRBJ2-2; the D gene is possibly TRBD1 (6 bases). The V gene's germline CDR1 is SGHTA and CDR2 FQGNSA. The CDR3 loop spans 17 amino acids. CDR3 sequence reads: CASSFSYRVRATRELFF. CDR3 coding DNA: TGTGCCAGCAGCTTTTCCTACAGGGTTCGGGCCACCCGGGAGCTGTTTTTT.

V and J are TRBV7-9 and TRBJ1-1; TRBD1 might be the D (5 bases). The CDR3 is made up of 14 amino acids. Germline V CDR1 and CDR2: SEHNR, FQNEAQ (reference sequence). Trimming shortened V by 5 bases and J by 5 bases, and 15 bases separated the two germline ends. Here the CDR3 DNA reads TGTGCCAGCAGCCCGATCCAGGGAGGGACTGAAGCTTTCTTT. Its protein is CASSPIQGGTEAFF.

The CDR3 region is CASSAQGDPGYTF. The CDR3 DNA reads TGTGCCAGTAGTGCACAGGGGGACCCTGGCTACACCTTC. J is TRBJ1-2 and V is TRBV19, with 8 bases that match TRBD1. With 5 bases clipped from V and 7 bases from J, the junction kept 6 bases outside the gene matches. CDR3 length: 13 residues. Per the germline V gene, CDR1 is LNHDA and CDR2 is SQIVND (reference sequence).

The chain carries TRBV6-5 and TRBJ1-1; weak D call: TRBD1 (5 bases). Trimming took 6 bases from V and 5 from J, leaving 13 bases between them. In germline, CDR1 is MNHEY, CDR2 SVGAGI. The CDR3 loop spans 13 amino acids. The CDR3 DNA is TGTGCCAGCAGCTACGGGGGGAGGACTGAAGCTTTCTTT. This translates into CASSYGGRTEAFF.

This clone came up once. V gene TRBV21-1 combines with J gene TRBJ2-6; TRBD1 was called by the table and not checked on the DNA. TRBV21-1 is a recognized pseudogene. CDR3 size: 20 residues. The CDR3 sequence: CASSTRGRDRGLTGANVLTF. CDR3 bases: TGTGCCAGCAGCACCCGTGGTCGGGACAGGGGGCTGACTGGGGCCAACGTCCTGACTTTC.

The chain couples TRBV24-1 to TRBJ1-5; D gene ambiguous. The CDR3 has 16 amino acids. The V gene lost 0 bases and the J gene lost 7 bases, with 15 bases spanning the gap. Germline CDR1 KGHDR, CDR2 SFDVKD. CDR3 in amino acids: CATSDLQVGGSQPQHF. DNA for the CDR3: TGTGCCACCAGTGATTTGCAGGTGGGCGGGAGCCAGCCCCAGCATTTT.

The chain carries TRBV7-8 and TRBJ2-5; 9 bases align to TRBD2. CDR1 and CDR2 from the germline V gene are SGHVS and FQNEAQ. J lost 4 bases, V lost 7 bases, and 7 bases had no gene match. The CDR3 is 14 amino acids. The CDR3, as DNA: TGTGCCAGCACAACCGGGACTAGCAGAGAGACCCAGTACTTC. It encodes CASTTGTSRETQYF.

The chain employs TRBV6-1 and TRBJ1-2; D is undetermined. CDR1 and CDR2 (germline): MNHNS, SASEGT. Trimming pared 2 bases from V and 5 bases from J, leaving 12 bases between. This CDR3 has 14 amino acids. The CDR3 here is CASSERLDSYGYTF. CDR3 DNA: TGTGCCAGCAGTGAACGGTTGGACTCTTATGGCTACACCTTC.

The V gene is TRBV11-1, the J gene TRBJ2-7; TRBD2 might be the D (6 bases). Germline V gives CDR1 SGHAT, CDR2 FQDESV (reference sequence). V shed 3 bases and J shed 2 bases, with 14 bases lying between them. This CDR3 contains 15 residues. CDR3 sequence: CASSFLAEGTYEQYF. The CDR3 bases are TGTGCCAGCAGCTTCTTAGCGGAGGGTACCTACGAGCAGTACTTC.

The V gene is TRBV28, the J gene TRBJ1-2; possible D gene TRBD1, 6 bases. The CDR3 spans 15 residues. The germline CDR1 and CDR2 sequences are MDHEN and SYDVKM. V lost 6 bases and J 2 bases, leaving 16 bases between the germline ends. CDR3 residues: CASSPGGGQNYGYTF. The DNA for the CDR3 is TGTGCCAGCAGCCCGGGGGGCGGCCAGAACTATGGCTACACCTTC.

The gene calls are TRBV28 and TRBJ2-5; the match to TRBD1 covers 8 bases. The CDR3 spans 16 residues. V lost 6 bases and J lost 5; bases outside the gene matches: 14. CDR1 MDHEN and CDR2 SYDVKM come from the germline V gene. The CDR3 sequence: CASSPDRGGFVETQYF. The CDR3 DNA sequence: TGTGCCAGCAGCCCTGACAGGGGAGGTTTTGTGGAGACCCAGTACTTC. The complete variable domain, with remaining parts taken from reference TRBV28 and TRBJ2-5, reads DVKVTQSSRYLVKRTGEKVFLECVQDMDHENMFWYRQDPGLGLRLIYFSYDVKMKEKGDIPEGYSVSREKKERFSLILESASTNQTSMYLCASSPDRGGFVETQYFGPGTRLLVL.

V and J are TRBV15 and TRBJ2-4, with 11 nucleotides matching TRBD1. The CDR3 runs to 17 residues. The J segment lost 0 bases and the V segment lost 9 bases, leaving 10 bases of the junction unmatched. CDR1 and CDR2 (germline): LNHNV, YYDKDF (reference sequence). The CDR3 DNA sequence: TGTGCCACTTCCGGGACAGGGGGACCTTTAGCCAAAAACATTCAGTACTTC. Amino acids: CATSGTGGPLAKNIQYF.